What follows describes a single T cell receptor beta chain. This clonotype occurred many times. Its antigen is still unknown. Base qualities are not recorded, but no much larger clone differs from it by a single base. These data come from a study of CD8+CD57+ T cells in acquired aplastic anemia (dated by TCRdb to 2016 to 2018). Study-level background: DNA extracted from sorted CD4+ and CD8+ cells had a mean of about 3.3 ug, with a range of roughly 0.17 to 27.4 ug. CD8+CD57+ expansion was defined as frequency above the mean frequency observed in healthy subjects. Study-wide findings and limitations: Roughly 30 CD8+ CDR3 sequences were shared between patients and controls but appeared highly expressed in patients and within their immunodominant clones. CD8+ Simpson's diversity did not differ significantly between patients and healthy controls (P=0.060).

Profiling of TCR beta VDJ combinations and CDR3 sequences used genomic DNA as the template. TCR repertoire sequencing was run on an Illumina HiSeq 2000. The authors' pipeline ran thus. Repertoire assessment relied on Simpson's diversity index, CDR3 size and DJ length profiles, and TRBV/TRBJ rearrangement plots. The immunodominant clone was defined as the most abundant DNA sequence in deep sequencing data. CDR3 amino acid sequences were checked for sharing between subjects and were compared against published repertoires and the VDJdb database. In TCRdb, the public reads were trimmed at Q25 with fastp and aligned with MiXCR, with productive beta chains retained. Identical CDR3 protein sequences are pooled into one entry, listed with their most common genes and DNA. V and J calls and clone size were set by TCRdb, not the authors. Present in this sample are around 220,000 distinct CDR3 sequences, less than 60% of which were seen just once. In total, the top ten clones hold approximately 20% of the sample.

The patients picked for sequencing were ones in whom flow cytometry had shown an expansion of CD8+CD57+ cells. Severe acquired aplastic anemia was diagnosed in all patients according to International Study of Aplastic Anemia and Agranulocytosis and Camitta criteria. At the time blood was sampled, none of the patients had received any therapy. In the study, sorted CD4+ and CD8+ blood T cells from patients with severe aplastic anemia and from healthy subjects underwent deep sequencing of TCR repertoires. In the USA, patient enrollment took place under clinicaltrials.gov protocols 00001620, 01623167, 00001397, 00071045, 00081523 and 00961064. Ficoll-Paque density gradient centrifugation was used to isolate peripheral blood mononuclear cells. Before DNA extraction, CD4+ and CD8+ T cells were sorted by FACS or by magnetic beads. Clipping removes 3 bases from V and 2 bases from J, with 4 as the unmatched junction base count. The CDR3 has 14 amino acids, counting the end cysteine and phenylalanine. Of all the DNA, just the CDR3 is kept, 42 bases in frame from base 1. Based on the germline V gene (reference sequence), the CDR1 and CDR2 sequences are DFQATT and SNEGSKA.

The sequenced sample was sorted CD4+, CD8+, or CD8+CD57+ T cells (not recorded which) from PBMCs. The TCR comes from a human donor with aplastic anemia. The chain was built from TRBV20-1 and TRBJ1-2; TRBD1 lines up with 9 middle nucleotides. CDR3 protein: CSASWDRVNYGYTF. The nucleotide sequence reads TGCAGTGCTAGTTGGGACAGGGTGAACTATGGCTACACCTTC.